This T cell receptor (beta chain) was retrieved from a study of a mutant IDH1 vaccine in newly diagnosed glioma. For the study at large: Most patients had received both radiotherapy and temozolomide, the prior options being radiotherapy, temozolomide, or both. It was at week 35 that visit V12 occurred, and at week 47 that visit V13 did.

In regard to this clone: Its antigen is not identified.

CDR1 is LNHDA, CDR2 SQIVND, per germline (reference sequence). V was clipped by 3 bases and J by 2 bases; unmatched bases: 3. The CDR3 has 15 amino acids. Here immunoSEQ multiplex PCR was the method, and the copy in TCRdb shows in-frame clones only, minus some. The sample lists about 68,000 clones, 84% occurring once. As for time point: week 35, safety follow-up. All doses held 300 ug of mutant IDH1 20-mer peptide, with topical imiquimod. Donors had new WHO grade 3 or 4 IDH1-mutant, ATRX-lost astrocytomas. The chain recombines TRBV19 with TRBJ2-2; 7 bases are shared with TRBD1. The TCR sequence derives from a young man with glioma. Specimen: PBMCs, collected from a glioma patient whose treatment included an IDH1 peptide vaccine. The CDR3 nucleotides read TGTGCCAGTAGTATGGGGACAGAAAACACCGGGGAGCTGTTTTTT. Its protein is CASSMGTENTGELFF.